This T cell receptor beta chain was found in a study of T cell responses to AZD1222 COVID-19 vaccine. Whole-study results and caveats: Rises in breadth and depth of Spike-specific TCRs came after two AZD1222 doses. Females outnumbered males among donors, who were mostly white British; clonal diversity was possibly underestimated.

Regarding this clone: Antigen: not known.

Germline lookup yields CDR1 KGHSH and CDR2 LQKENI. V lost 3 bases and J 6 bases, leaving 15 bases between the germline ends. The CDR3 spans 14 residues. Repertoires were generated with immunoSEQ multiplex PCR, while TCRdb's copy carries only in-frame clones and drops some. This sample has around 150,000 clones, with 91% found just once. Source: peripheral blood, taken on day 0 of AZD1222 vaccination. J is TRBJ2-7 and V is TRBV18, with a tentative D call TRBD1 (6 bases). This sequence was found in an adult in good health. CDR3 protein: CASSPRQGMGEQYF. CDR3 DNA: TGTGCCAGCTCACCGAGGCAGGGGATGGGCGAGCAGTACTTC.